This is a list of T cell receptor beta chains from one sample in a study of T cell changes during pregnancy in multiple sclerosis. Generated by immunoSEQ multiplex PCR, the TCRdb table keeps only in-frame clones and is missing some. The data hold 84,000 or so clones, with around 93% observed a single time. The source was peripheral blood, collected in the third trimester of pregnancy. The origin of the receptors is a female donor with multiple sclerosis, enrolled in a pregnancy study. CDR3s include the opening cysteine and the closing phenylalanine or tryptophan. The D gene is left open where the match is weak. Some rows have no size entry. The others give once, few or many, or a class for an expanded clone.

v_call	j_call	d_call	clone_size	cdr3_nt	cdr3_aa
TRBV5-4	TRBJ2-1	TRBD1	-	TGTGCCAGCAGCTCCGGACAGGAGCTGGGCAATGAGCAGTTCTTC	CASSSGQELGNEQFF
TRBV4-1	TRBJ1-6	-	-	TGCGCCAGCAGCCATGCGGACAGAAATTCACCCCTCCACTTT	CASSHADRNSPLHF
TRBV27	TRBJ1-3	TRBD1	-	TGTGCCAGCAGTTCGGGACAGACTGGAAACACCATATATTTT	CASSSGQTGNTIYF
TRBV6-6	TRBJ1-1	TRBD1	-	TGTGCCAGCAGTTACTCCGCCGGACAGGGAGGTGTAGCTTTCTTT	CASSYSAGQGGVAFF
TRBV27	TRBJ2-7	-	-	TGTGCCAGCAGTTTAAACACCTACGAGCAGTACTTC	CASSLNTYEQYF
TRBV29-1	TRBJ1-5	-	-	TGCAGCGTTGGTGGGGGCCACAATCAGCCCCAGCATTTT	CSVGGGHNQPQHF
TRBV5-1	TRBJ1-6	TRBD1	-	TGCGCCAGCAGCTCACAGGGGGTCTATAATTCACCCCTCCACTTT	CASSSQGVYNSPLHF
TRBV6-1	TRBJ1-1	-	-	TGTGCCAGCAGAATCAGCCGGGGGGGCCCTGAAGCTTTCTTT	CASRISRGGPEAFF
TRBV18	TRBJ1-4	TRBD1	-	TGTGCCAGCTCACCAGGGAAGGGGGCTTTGGAAAAACTGTTTTTT	CASSPGKGALEKLFF
TRBV11-2	TRBJ2-5	-	-	TGTGCCAGCAGCTTCTCATATAGCGCGGAGACCCAGTACTTC	CASSFSYSAETQYF
TRBV7-9	TRBJ1-1	-	-	TGTGCCAGCAGCTTAGGCCCAGGGGTGGGGACTGAAGCTTTCTTT	CASSLGPGVGTEAFF
TRBV19	TRBJ1-1	TRBD1	few	TGTGCCAGTTCCCTATGGGACAGGGGGAAGTTGACTGAAGCTTTCTTT	CASSLWDRGKLTEAFF
TRBV6-1	TRBJ2-3	-	-	TGTGCCAGCAGTGAAACTGGGGCGGTCCGAGATACGCAGTATTTT	CASSETGAVRDTQYF
TRBV5-6	TRBJ2-3	TRBD2	once	TGTGCCAGCAGCTCTAGCGGGGGGGCTAGGACCGATACGCAGTATTTT	CASSSSGGARTDTQYF
TRBV27	TRBJ2-2	TRBD2	-	TGTGCCAGCAAACGTAGCGGGGGCCCTCTAAGGAACACCGGGGAGCTGTTTTTT	CASKRSGGPLRNTGELFF
TRBV5-1	TRBJ1-4	-	-	TGCGCCAGCAGCTTGGGGAGAAAAGGAAGGATATTCGGGACTAATGAAAAACTGTTTTTT	CASSLGRKGRIFGTNEKLFF
TRBV27	TRBJ1-6	TRBD1	few	TGTGCCAGCAGTTCGACAGGGGCTTCACCCCTCCACTTT	CASSSTGASPLHF
TRBV7-9	TRBJ2-7	-	-	TGTGCCAGCAGCCTACCCGGACAGCTCCAGCAGTACTTC	CASSLPGQLQQYF
TRBV15	TRBJ2-1	TRBD2	-	TGTGCCACCACAACTAGCGGGGGGATGAATGAGCAGTTCTTC	CATTTSGGMNEQFF
TRBV7-6	TRBJ2-2	TRBD1	-	TGTGCCAGCAGCCTCGGGGACAGGGTGTTTGGCACCGGGGAGCTGTTTTTT	CASSLGDRVFGTGELFF
TRBV7-2	TRBJ2-7	-	-	TGTGCCAGCAGCTTGCTAAACTACGAGCAGTACTTC	CASSLLNYEQYF
TRBV27	TRBJ2-7	-	-	TGTGCCAGCAGGCGGGGCGCAAATTCGGACTACGAGCAGTACTTC	CASRRGANSDYEQYF